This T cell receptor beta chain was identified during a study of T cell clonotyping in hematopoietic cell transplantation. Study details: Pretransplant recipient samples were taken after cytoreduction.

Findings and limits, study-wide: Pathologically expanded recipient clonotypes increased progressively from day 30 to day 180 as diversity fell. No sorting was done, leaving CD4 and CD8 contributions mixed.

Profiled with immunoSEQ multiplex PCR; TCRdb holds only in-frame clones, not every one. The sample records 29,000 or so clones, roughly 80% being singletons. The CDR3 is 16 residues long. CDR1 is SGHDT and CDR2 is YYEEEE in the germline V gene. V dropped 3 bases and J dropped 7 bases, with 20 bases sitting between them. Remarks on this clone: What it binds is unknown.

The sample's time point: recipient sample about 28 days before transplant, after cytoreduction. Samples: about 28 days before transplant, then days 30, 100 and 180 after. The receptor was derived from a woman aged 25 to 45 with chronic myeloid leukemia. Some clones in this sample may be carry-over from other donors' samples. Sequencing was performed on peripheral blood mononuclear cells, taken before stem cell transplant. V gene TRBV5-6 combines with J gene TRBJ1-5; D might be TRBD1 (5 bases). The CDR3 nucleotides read TGTGCCAGCAGCTGGGCGCAGCAGGGCGGGAGGCAGCCCCAGCATTTT. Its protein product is CASSWAQQGGRQPQHF.